This T cell receptor (beta chain) derives from a study of a mutant IDH1 vaccine in newly diagnosed glioma. Study context: Standard pretreatment was either radiotherapy, temozolomide, or, for most, radiochemotherapy with temozolomide.

TCRdb's copy holds only in-frame clones and misses some; the assay was immunoSEQ multiplex PCR. The top ten clones hold roughly 1.5% of a sample with around 41,000 clones, 80% to 90% of them seen once. Details on this clone: Antigen: not known.

V lost 10 bases and J lost 4; bases outside the gene matches: 5. The CDR3 covers 13 residues. CDR1 is MNHEY and CDR2 is SVGAGI in the germline V gene. Time point: week 35, safety follow-up. Vaccination comprised doses that each held 300 ug of mutant IDH1 20-mer peptide, plus topical imiquimod. Patients were given eight vaccinations, scheduled in weeks 1, 3, 5, 7, 11, 15, 19 and 23. Sequences were derived from PBMCs, sampled from a glioma patient whose treatment included an IDH1 peptide vaccine. The chain couples TRBV6-5 to TRBJ1-5; 9 nucleotides line up with TRBD1. This receptor was taken from a middle-aged man with glioma. CDR3 protein: CATAGTGNQPQHF. The CDR3, as DNA: TGTGCCACCGCAGGGACAGGGAATCAGCCCCAGCATTTT.